A selection of T cell receptor beta chains follows, all from one sample in a study of beta chain features in type 1 diabetes. Only in-frame clones appear in the TCRdb table, and some are missing; sequencing was by immunoSEQ multiplex PCR. The sample yields about half a million clones, approximately 30% seen once. The source material was naive CD4+ T cells from blood. The receptors derive from a man aged 18 to 29 in good health. The CDR3 runs from the conserved cysteine through the conserved F or W. D genes are given only for firm matches. Rows may omit the clone size; those that give it use once, few, many or a size class.

D gene | J gene | clone size | V gene | CDR3 DNA | CDR3 protein
TRBD2 | TRBJ2-5 | NA | TRBV9 | TGTGCCAGCAGCCACAAACTAGCGGAAGAGACCCAGTACTTC | CASSHKLAEETQYF
TRBD2 | TRBJ2-5 | few | TRBV4-1 | TGCGCCAGCAGCCATTCGGGACTAGCCTATAGCGGGCGGCCCCAAGAGACCCAGTACTTC | CASSHSGLAYSGRPQETQYF
NA | TRBJ2-1 | few | TRBV9 | TGTGCCAGCAGCGTCCCCGGGAGCCCCCACGGGAATGAGCAGTTCTTC | CASSVPGSPHGNEQFF
TRBD2 | TRBJ2-3 | NA | TRBV5-1 | TGCGCCAGCAGTACCGGGACTAGCGAGAGGGGAGATACGCAGTATTTT | CASSTGTSERGDTQYF
NA | TRBJ2-5 | few | TRBV18 | TGTGCCAGCTCACCGGACAGAATACAAGAGACCCAGTACTTC | CASSPDRIQETQYF
NA | TRBJ2-1 | few | TRBV29-1 | TGCAGCGTTGATGGGGCTGAGCAGTTCTTC | CSVDGAEQFF
NA | TRBJ2-1 | NA | TRBV29-1 | TGCAGCGTTGGGGTCCCGTACAATGAGCAGTTCTTC | CSVGVPYNEQFF
NA | TRBJ1-1 | few | TRBV7-6 | TGTGCCAGCAGCTTGGGAGAGAACACTGAAGCTTTCTTT | CASSLGENTEAFF
NA | TRBJ2-5 | few | TRBV20-1 | TGCAGCGGGACACTCAGGACCCAGTACTTC | CSGTLRTQYF
TRBD1 | TRBJ2-3 | NA | TRBV5-1 | TGCGCCAGCAGCACAGGACAGGGGGCTAGTACGCAGTATTTT | CASSTGQGASTQYF
TRBD1 | TRBJ2-7 | NA | TRBV2 | TGTGCCAGCAGAGACAGGGGTTCCCCCTACGAGCAGTACTTC | CASRDRGSPYEQYF
NA | TRBJ2-3 | NA | TRBV9 | TGTGCCAGCAGTCGACATCTATCTAGCACAGATACGCAGTATTTT | CASSRHLSSTDTQYF
NA | TRBJ2-1 | NA | TRBV30 | TGTGCCTGGAGTGGGTCCGCTCAACCCAGGAGCTCCTACAATGAGCAGTTCTTC | CAWSGSAQPRSSYNEQFF